This T cell receptor beta chain was recorded in a study of shared clonotypes between healthy human individuals. Turning to the study itself: The composition of the donors was a couple of women and a few men aged 18 to 49. General study results and limits: Few donors limited the genetic and exposure-history diversity represented.

Sequencing was performed with immunoSEQ multiplex PCR; in TCRdb, only in-frame clones are kept and a portion is missing. The sample lists 2,500,000 or so clones, 92% occurring once. CDR1 is SGHRS, CDR2 YFSETQ, per germline. The CDR3 covers 14 residues. Trimming pared 5 bases from V and 0 bases from J, leaving 12 bases between. To note about this clone: Its antigen is as yet unknown.

This sequence joins TRBV5-1 and TRBJ2-7; D remains unclear. Sequenced input: naive CD4+ T cells from PBMCs. Subset in this sample: CD45RA+ positively selected. This TCR was sampled from a man aged 18 to 30 in good health. Some clones in this sample may be carry-over from other donors' samples. CDR3 sequence reads: CASSAEASSYEQYF. The CDR3 DNA is TGCGCCAGCAGTGCCGAAGCCTCCTCCTACGAGCAGTACTTC.